The clone carrying this T cell receptor beta chain appeared once. Its target is unknown. Sequence at one end of the junction differs from germline and may be a read error. The germline gives CDR1 SEHNR, CDR2 FQNEAQ (reference sequence). This CDR3 contains 15 residues. The record originates from a study of T cells in Graves' hyperthyroidism and ophthalmopathy. Points from the study as a whole: Ophthalmopathy was identified by the model a median about six months ahead of onset.

Amplified TCR beta CDR3 regions derived from RNA transcripts. HTBI primers drove first-round RT-PCR of the TCR CDR3. TCRdb ran MiXCR on the multiplex PCR reads and lists one entry per CDR3 protein. In the table there are around 540,000 distinct CDR3 sequences, around 42% of which are singletons. The TCR was taken from a woman younger than 35 with Graves' hyperthyroidism. Material for sequencing was peripheral blood or thyroid tissue (not recorded which). The V gene is TRBV7-9, the J gene TRBJ1-2, with D unresolved. CDR3 loop: CASNLKEVGNYGYTF. In nucleotides, the CDR3 is TGTGCCAGCAACTTAAAAGAAGTAGGGAACTATGGCTACACCTTC.